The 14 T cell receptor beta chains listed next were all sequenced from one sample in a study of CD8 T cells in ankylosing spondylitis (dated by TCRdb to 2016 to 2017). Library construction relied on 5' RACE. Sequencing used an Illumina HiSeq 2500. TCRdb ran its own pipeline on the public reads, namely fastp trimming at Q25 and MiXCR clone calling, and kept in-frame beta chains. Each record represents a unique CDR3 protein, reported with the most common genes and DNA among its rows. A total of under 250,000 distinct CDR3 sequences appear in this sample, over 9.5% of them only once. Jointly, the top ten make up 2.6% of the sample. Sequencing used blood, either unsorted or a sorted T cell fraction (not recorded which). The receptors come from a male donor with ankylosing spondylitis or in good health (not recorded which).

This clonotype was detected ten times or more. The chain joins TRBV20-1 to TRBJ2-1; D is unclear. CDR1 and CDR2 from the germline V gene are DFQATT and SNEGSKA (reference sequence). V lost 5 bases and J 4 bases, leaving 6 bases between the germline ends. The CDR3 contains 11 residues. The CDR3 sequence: CSAEAYNEQFF. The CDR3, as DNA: TGCAGTGCTGAGGCATACAATGAGCAGTTCTTC.

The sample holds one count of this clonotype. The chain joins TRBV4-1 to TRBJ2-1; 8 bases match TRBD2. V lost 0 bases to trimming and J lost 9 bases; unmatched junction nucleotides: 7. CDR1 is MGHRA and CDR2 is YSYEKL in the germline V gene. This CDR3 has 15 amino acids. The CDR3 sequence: CASSQDPGLAGEQFF. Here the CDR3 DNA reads TGCGCCAGCAGCCAAGATCCAGGACTAGCCGGTGAGCAGTTCTTC.

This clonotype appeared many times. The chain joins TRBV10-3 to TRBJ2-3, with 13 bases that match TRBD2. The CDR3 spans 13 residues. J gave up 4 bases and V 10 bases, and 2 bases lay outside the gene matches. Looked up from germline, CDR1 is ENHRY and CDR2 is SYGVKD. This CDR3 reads CATGLAGADTQYF. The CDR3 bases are TGTGCCACAGGACTAGCGGGAGCAGATACGCAGTATTTT.

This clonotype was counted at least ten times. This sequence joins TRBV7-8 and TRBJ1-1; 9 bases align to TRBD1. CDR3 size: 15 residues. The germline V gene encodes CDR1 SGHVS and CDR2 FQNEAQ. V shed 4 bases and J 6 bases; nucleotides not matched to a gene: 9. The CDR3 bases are TGTGCCAGCAGCTACGGACAGGGGATGGGCCCTGAAGCTTTCTTT. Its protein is CASSYGQGMGPEAFF.

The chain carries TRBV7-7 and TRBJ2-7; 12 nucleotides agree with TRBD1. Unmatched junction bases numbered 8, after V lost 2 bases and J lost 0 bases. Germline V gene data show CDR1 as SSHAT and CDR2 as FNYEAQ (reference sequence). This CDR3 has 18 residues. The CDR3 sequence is CASSLRGQGAQFSYEQYF. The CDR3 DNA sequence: TGTGCCAGCAGCTTAAGGGGACAGGGGGCTCAATTCTCCTACGAGCAGTACTTC.

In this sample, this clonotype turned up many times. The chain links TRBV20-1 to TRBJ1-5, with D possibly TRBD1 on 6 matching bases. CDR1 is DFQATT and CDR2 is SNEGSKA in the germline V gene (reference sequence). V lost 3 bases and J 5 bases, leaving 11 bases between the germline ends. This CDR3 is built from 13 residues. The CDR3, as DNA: TGCAGTGCTAGGGACAGTCTCTATCAGCCCCAGCATTTT. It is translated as CSARDSLYQPQHF.

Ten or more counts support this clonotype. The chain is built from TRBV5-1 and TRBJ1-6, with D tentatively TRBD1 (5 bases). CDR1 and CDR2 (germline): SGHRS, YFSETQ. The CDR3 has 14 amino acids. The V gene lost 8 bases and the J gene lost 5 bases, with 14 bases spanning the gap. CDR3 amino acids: CASSRRGDNSPLHF. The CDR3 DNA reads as TGCGCCAGTTCTCGAAGGGGTGATAATTCACCCCTCCACTTT. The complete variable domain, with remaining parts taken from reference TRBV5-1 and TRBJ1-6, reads KAGVTQTPRYLIKTRGQQVTLSCSPISGHRSVSWYQQTPGQGLQFLFEYFSETQRNKGNFPGRFSGRQFSNSRSEMNVSTLELGDSALYLCASSRRGDNSPLHFGNGTRLTVT.

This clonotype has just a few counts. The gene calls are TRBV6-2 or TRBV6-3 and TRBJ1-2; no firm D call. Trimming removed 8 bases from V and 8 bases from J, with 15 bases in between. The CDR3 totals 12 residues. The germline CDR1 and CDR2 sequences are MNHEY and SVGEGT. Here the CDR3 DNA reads TGTGCCAGCCGTTTAGGTTTTGAAGGCTACACCTTC. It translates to CASRLGFEGYTF.

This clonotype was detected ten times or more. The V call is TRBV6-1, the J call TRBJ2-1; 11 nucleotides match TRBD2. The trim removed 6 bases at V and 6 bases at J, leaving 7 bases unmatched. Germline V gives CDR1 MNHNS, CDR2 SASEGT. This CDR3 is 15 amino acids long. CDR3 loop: CASSPTSGNPNEQFF. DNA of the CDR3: TGTGCCAGCAGCCCGACTAGCGGGAACCCCAATGAGCAGTTCTTC.

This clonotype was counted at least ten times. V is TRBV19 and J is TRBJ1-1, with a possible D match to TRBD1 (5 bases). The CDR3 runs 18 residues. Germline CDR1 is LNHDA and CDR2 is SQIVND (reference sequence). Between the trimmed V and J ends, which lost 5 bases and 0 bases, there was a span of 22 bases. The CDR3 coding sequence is TGTGCCAGTAGTCCCCACCCGGGGAGGGGAGTCATGAACACTGAAGCTTTCTTT. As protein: CASSPHPGRGVMNTEAFF.

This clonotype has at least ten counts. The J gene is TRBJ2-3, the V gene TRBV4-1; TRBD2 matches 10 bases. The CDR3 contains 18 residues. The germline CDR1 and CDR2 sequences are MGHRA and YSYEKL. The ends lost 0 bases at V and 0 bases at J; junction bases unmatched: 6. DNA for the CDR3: TGCGCCAGCAGCCAAGATGACGGAGCGGGAGGGAGCACAGATACGCAGTATTTT. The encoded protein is CASSQDDGAGGSTDTQYF.

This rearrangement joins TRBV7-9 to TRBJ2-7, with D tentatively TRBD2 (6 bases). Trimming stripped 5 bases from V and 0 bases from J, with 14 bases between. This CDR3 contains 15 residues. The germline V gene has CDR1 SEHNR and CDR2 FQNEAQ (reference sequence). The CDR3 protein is CASSPAGTPSYEQYF. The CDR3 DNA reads TGTGCCAGCAGCCCTGCCGGGACTCCCTCCTACGAGCAGTACTTC.

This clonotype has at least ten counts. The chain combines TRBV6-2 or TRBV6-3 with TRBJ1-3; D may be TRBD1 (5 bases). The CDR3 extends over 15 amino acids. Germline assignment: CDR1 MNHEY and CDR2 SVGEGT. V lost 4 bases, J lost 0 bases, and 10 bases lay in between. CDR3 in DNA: TGTGCCAGCAGTTCCACAGGTGCCTCTGGAAACACCATATATTTT. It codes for CASSSTGASGNTIYF.

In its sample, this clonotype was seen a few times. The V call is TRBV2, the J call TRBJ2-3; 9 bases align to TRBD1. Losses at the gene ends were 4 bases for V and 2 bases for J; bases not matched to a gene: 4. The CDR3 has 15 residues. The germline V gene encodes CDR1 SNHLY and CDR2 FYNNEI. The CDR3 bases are TGTGCCAGCAGTGCGGGACAGGGCTTCACAGATACGCAGTATTTT. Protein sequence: CASSAGQGFTDTQYF.